This record covers a single TCR beta chain. Its antigen is still unknown. The junction had 3 bases not matched to a gene; V was cut back by 10 bases and J by 10 bases. The V gene's germline CDR1 is SNHLY and CDR2 FYNNEI. The CDR3 covers 10 residues. These data are taken from a study of shared clonotypes between healthy human individuals. Study outcomes and limitations: A limitation of the genetic and exposure-history diversity represented arose from few donors. An anticipated effect of sequencing depth on clonotype sharing among donors was recognized. A few donors had roughly 5.2% of their naive CD4 clonotypes in common.

Generated by immunoSEQ multiplex PCR, the TCRdb table keeps only in-frame clones and is missing some. The data show over 750,000 clones, 95% to 97% seen once. Selected positively for CCR7 and CD45RO-negative, naive CD8 cells excluded terminally differentiated effector memory CD45RA+ cells. None of the donors, who were healthy HIV-negative adults, had recently had acute infections or vaccinations. The V and J genes are TRBV2 and TRBJ2-1; 8 bases fit TRBD2. Sequencing input: naive CD8+ T cells sorted from blood. This sequence originates from a man younger than 40 in good health. The CDR3 loop is CAIAGGEQFF. The CDR3 nucleotides read TGTGCCATTGCGGGGGGAGAGCAGTTCTTC.